This TCR beta chain was sequenced in a study of blood T cell repertoires in COVID-19. Background on the study: The United States, Italy and Spain were the sources of the acute and convalescent COVID-19 samples. Sample material is recorded as cDNA or gDNA derived from T cells, B-cell-depleted T cells, or PBMCs.

Enrolment of Seattle patients took place during active infection, and they were followed longitudinally. V was cut by 0 bases and J by 8 bases, with 9 bases left in between. Germline values: CDR1 SGHKS, CDR2 YYEKEE (reference sequence). The CDR3 covers 12 residues. Clones were sequenced by immunoSEQ multiplex PCR, and TCRdb holds only the in-frame ones, with some missing. The sample contains 250,000 to 400,000 clones, around 89% of which appear only once. This chain links TRBV5-5 with TRBJ2-7, with D unresolved. The TCR comes from a woman younger than 45 with COVID-19, enrolled during active disease. Sequencing was done on a sample of peripheral blood. The CDR3 bases are TGTGCCAGCAGCTTGGGGTACAAACAGCAGTACGTC. Translating it yields CASSLGYKQQYV.